This T cell receptor beta chain stems from a study of a mutant IDH1 vaccine in newly diagnosed glioma. About the study: Vaccines were begun 4-6 weeks after radiotherapy alone, or with temozolomide cycles. It was radiotherapy, temozolomide, or both that patients received previously, with most receiving both.

This CDR3 is built from 14 residues. Trimming removed 5 bases at V and 9 bases at J, with 14 bases between. Germline CDR1 reads MNHNY; CDR2 reads SVGAGI (reference sequence). Broader study findings: Of the patients, around 93% had vaccine-induced immune responses. Changes in the top peripheral T cell clonotypes seemingly had no bearing on pseudoprogression.

Regarding time point: week 23, last vaccination. In every dose of vaccine, 300 ug of mutant IDH1 20-mer peptide was given alongside topical imiquimod. This table comes from immunoSEQ multiplex PCR, and its TCRdb copy is limited to in-frame clones, with some not included. The data hold around 34,000 clones, with roughly 80% observed a single time. Details on this clone: The target antigen is unknown.

The sequence was obtained from a man aged 35 to 55 with glioma. This sample comprised PBMCs, obtained from a glioma patient whose treatment included an IDH1 peptide vaccine. V gene TRBV6-6 combines with J gene TRBJ1-6, with a weak D call TRBD1 (5 bases). The CDR3, as DNA: TGTGCCAGCAGTAGCTTTGGGGGTGGTTCACCCCTCCACTTT. This sequence encodes CASSSFGGGSPLHF.